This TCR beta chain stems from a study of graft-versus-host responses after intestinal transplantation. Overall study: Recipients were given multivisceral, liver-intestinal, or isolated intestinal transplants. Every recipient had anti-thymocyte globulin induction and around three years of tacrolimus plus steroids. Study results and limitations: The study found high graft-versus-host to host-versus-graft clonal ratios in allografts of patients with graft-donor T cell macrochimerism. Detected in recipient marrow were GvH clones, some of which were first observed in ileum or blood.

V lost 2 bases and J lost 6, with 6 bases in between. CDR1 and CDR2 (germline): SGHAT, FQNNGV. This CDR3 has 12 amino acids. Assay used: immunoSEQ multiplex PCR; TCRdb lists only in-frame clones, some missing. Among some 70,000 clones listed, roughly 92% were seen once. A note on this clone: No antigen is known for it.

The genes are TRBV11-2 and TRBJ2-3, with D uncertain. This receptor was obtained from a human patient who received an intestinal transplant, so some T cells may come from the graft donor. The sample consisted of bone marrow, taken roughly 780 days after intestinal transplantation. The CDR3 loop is CASSLSWDTQYF. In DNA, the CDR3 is TGTGCCAGCAGCTTAAGTTGGGATACGCAGTATTTT.